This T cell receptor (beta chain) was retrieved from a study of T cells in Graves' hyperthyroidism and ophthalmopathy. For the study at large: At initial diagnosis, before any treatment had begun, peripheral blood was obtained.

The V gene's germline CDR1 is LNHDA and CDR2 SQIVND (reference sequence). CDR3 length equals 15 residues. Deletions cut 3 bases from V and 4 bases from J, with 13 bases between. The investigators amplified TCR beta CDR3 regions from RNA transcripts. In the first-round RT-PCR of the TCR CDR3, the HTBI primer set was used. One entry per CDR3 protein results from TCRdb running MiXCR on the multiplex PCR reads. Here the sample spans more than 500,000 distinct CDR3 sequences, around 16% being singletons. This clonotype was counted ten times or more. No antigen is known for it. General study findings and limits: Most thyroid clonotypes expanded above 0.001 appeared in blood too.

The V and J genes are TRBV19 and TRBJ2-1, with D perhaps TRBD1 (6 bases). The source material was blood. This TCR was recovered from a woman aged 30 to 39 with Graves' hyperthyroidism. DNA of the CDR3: TGTGCCAGTAGTATGACAGGACAAGGATACAATGAGCAGTTCTTC. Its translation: CASSMTGQGYNEQFF.